Below, one T cell receptor beta chain is given with its context. Method: immunoSEQ multiplex PCR; TCRdb's copy keeps in-frame clones and lacks some. The sample comprises more than 200,000 clones, more than 75% of which are singletons, and almost 4.5% rests with the top ten. Per the germline V gene, CDR1 is MNHEY and CDR2 is SVGEGT. The trim removed 4 bases at V and 6 bases at J, leaving 7 bases unmatched. The CDR3 is 15 amino acids. The data stem from a study of blood T cell repertoires in COVID-19. About the study: The study drew acute and convalescent COVID-19 samples from the United States, Italy and Spain.

The chain employs TRBV6-2 or TRBV6-3 and TRBJ2-1, with TRBD2 identical over 9 bases. This clonotype originated in a man aged 45-60 years with acute or convalescent COVID-19. The material sequenced was peripheral blood. The CDR3 DNA is TGTGCCAGCAGTTCAATTAGCGGGGGAGGCAATGAGCAGTTCTTC. Encoded protein: CASSSISGGGNEQFF.